These T cell receptor beta chains were read from a single sample in a study of blood T cell repertoires in COVID-19. Only in-frame clones appear in the TCRdb table, and some are missing; sequencing was by immunoSEQ multiplex PCR. The data contain some 190,000 clones, about nine tenths of them singletons. The material sequenced was peripheral blood. The receptors were gathered from a man aged 25-40 years with acute or convalescent COVID-19. CDR3s include the opening cysteine and the closing phenylalanine or tryptophan. D genes are given only for firm matches. Some rows have no size entry. The others give once, few or many, or a class for an expanded clone.

CDR3aa | CDR3nt | d_gene | j_gene | abundance | v_gene
CASSSLRDRYEQYF | TGTGCCAGCAGCTCCCTCCGGGACAGGTACGAGCAGTACTTC | TRBD1 | TRBJ2-7 | NA | TRBV5-4
CASSAVLTGSTEAFF | TGTGCCAGCAGCGCGGTCCTGACAGGGAGCACTGAAGCTTTCTTT | TRBD1 | TRBJ1-1 | NA | TRBV5-5
CATTGSYGYTF | TGTGCCACTACAGGGAGCTATGGCTACACCTTC | NA | TRBJ1-2 | NA | TRBV5-4
CASSLGGAGLQETQYF | TGTGCCAGCAGCCTAGGTGGGGCGGGACTTCAAGAGACCCAGTACTTC | NA | TRBJ2-5 | NA | TRBV7-8
CASSVSGTEDEKLFF | TGTGCCAGCAGCGTATCCGGGACAGAGGATGAAAAACTGTTTTTT | TRBD1 | TRBJ1-4 | NA | TRBV9
CASSPYRAAGNTIYF | TGTGCCAGCAGCCCCTACAGGGCGGCTGGAAACACCATATATTTT | NA | TRBJ1-3 | NA | TRBV7-8
CASSRTDNTEAFF | TGTGCCAGCAGTCGTACAGACAACACTGAAGCTTTCTTT | NA | TRBJ1-1 | NA | TRBV6-5
CASSPKVAGQETQYF | TGTGCCAGCAGCCCCAAAGTAGCGGGACAAGAGACCCAGTACTTC | TRBD2 | TRBJ2-5 | NA | TRBV4-2
CASSLWWDRGGYTF | TGTGCCAGCAGTTTATGGTGGGACAGGGGAGGCTACACCTTC | TRBD1 | TRBJ1-2 | NA | TRBV28
CASSLDLGGLGTDTQYF | TGCGCCAGCAGCTTGGATTTGGGGGGACTAGGCACAGATACGCAGTATTTT | TRBD2 | TRBJ2-3 | once | TRBV5-1
CASSPGGGWEKLFF | TGCGCCAGCAGCCCAGGAGGGGGCTGGGAAAAACTGTTTTTT | TRBD1 | TRBJ1-4 | NA | TRBV5-1
CASSLGPSGGEETQYF | TGCGCCAGCAGCTTGGGCCCTAGCGGGGGGGAAGAGACCCAGTACTTC | TRBD2 | TRBJ2-5 | NA | TRBV5-1
CASSPQGARSNSPLHF | TGTGCCAGCTCACCCCAGGGGGCTCGAAGTAATTCACCCCTCCACTTT | TRBD1 | TRBJ1-6 | NA | TRBV18
CASRYSGQGGKNEQFF | TGTGCCAGCAGGTACTCTGGACAGGGGGGGAAGAATGAGCAGTTCTTC | TRBD1 | TRBJ2-1 | NA | TRBV28
CSAPTDSEQYF | TGCAGTGCACCTACCGACAGCGAGCAGTACTTC | NA | TRBJ2-7 | NA | TRBV20-1
CASSLHSGGTDTQYF | TGTGCCAGCAGCTTGCATAGCGGGGGCACAGATACGCAGTATTTT | TRBD2 | TRBJ2-3 | NA | TRBV5-5
CASSLSGASEQYF | TGTGCCAGCAGTTTGTCAGGGGCCAGCGAGCAGTACTTC | NA | TRBJ2-7 | NA | TRBV27